These 11 T cell receptor beta chains originate from one sample sequenced in a study of neurological immune-mediated disorders. TCRdb independently ran MiXCR on the 5' RACE reads; one entry per CDR3 protein. The data hold 18,000 or so distinct CDR3 sequences, with around a quarter observed a single time. The sample taken for sequencing was PBMCs. These receptors were collected from a man between 50 and 59 years old with HTLV-1-associated myelopathy (HAM/TSP).

This CDR3 reads CSARDLAGIETQYF. CDR3 DNA: TGCAGTGCTAGGGATCTAGCGGGGATAGAGACCCAGTACTTC. This chain connects TRBV20-1 to TRBJ2-5, with 9 nucleotides matching TRBD2. The CDR3 loop spans 14 amino acids. Trimming cost V 3 bases and J 4 bases; bases outside gene matches: 6. Germline lookup yields CDR1 DFQATT and CDR2 SNEGSKA (reference sequence).

The chain recombines TRBV5-1 with TRBJ1-1; possible D gene TRBD1, 5 bases. The CDR3 contains 16 residues. Trimming took 2 bases from V and 0 from J, leaving 14 bases between them. CDR1 and CDR2 from the germline V gene are SGHRS and YFSETQ. In nucleotides, the CDR3 is TGCGCCAGCAGCTTTGGGAGGGGCAGCGTGAACACTGAAGCTTTCTTT. Amino acid sequence: CASSFGRGSVNTEAFF.

The chain employs TRBV6-1 and TRBJ2-3; 9 nucleotides align to TRBD2. Trimming cost V 10 bases and J 3 bases; bases outside gene matches: 2. Germline V lookup: CDR1 MNHNS, CDR2 SASEGT. CDR3 size: 12 residues. The CDR3 spells CAIAGGTDTQYF. Written as DNA, the CDR3 is TGTGCCATCGCGGGGGGGACAGATACGCAGTATTTT.

This clonotype was counted between two and nine times. The rearrangement uses TRBV6-2 or TRBV6-3 and TRBJ2-3; possible D gene TRBD2, 6 bases. The V gene's germline CDR1 is MNHEY and CDR2 SVGEGT. CDR3 length: 16 residues. V was shortened by 0 bases and J by 4 bases, with 14 bases between the two germline ends. CDR3 nucleotides: TGTGCCAGCAGTTACTCGATGTTACTAGCAGCAGATACGCAGTATTTT. Residues: CASSYSMLLAADTQYF.

This clonotype has a handful of counts. This chain joins TRBV6-6 and TRBJ1-4; D gene ambiguous. V was cut by 3 bases and J by 8 bases, with 10 bases left in between. This CDR3 has 13 amino acids. CDR1 and CDR2 from the germline V gene are MNHNY and SVGAGI (reference sequence). This CDR3 is CASSYRLSEKLFF. The CDR3 DNA reads as TGTGCCAGCAGTTATAGACTTAGCGAAAAACTGTTTTTT.

This clonotype was seen ten or more times. This chain links TRBV10-2 with TRBJ1-2, with a tentative D call TRBD1 (6 bases). CDR3 length equals 14 residues. V lost 2 bases, J lost 0 bases, and 7 bases lay in between. Germline CDR1 reads WSHSY; CDR2 reads SAAADI. This CDR3 is CASSERGTNYGYTF. The DNA for the CDR3 is TGCGCCAGCAGTGAGAGGGGGACTAACTATGGCTACACCTTC.

This clonotype was seen repeatedly, ten times or more. The rearrangement uses TRBV3-1 and TRBJ2-7; no clear D. Trimming removed 1 base from V and 3 bases from J, with 1 base in between. The CDR3 runs 11 residues. Germline values: CDR1 LGHDT, CDR2 YNNKEL (reference sequence). The CDR3 region is CASSQVYEQYF. The CDR3 coding sequence is TGTGCCAGCAGCCAAGTCTACGAGCAGTACTTC.

By proportion, this clonotype is medium-sized. V gene TRBV7-3 combines with J gene TRBJ2-7, with D possibly being TRBD2 (6 bases). CDR1 is SGHTA, CDR2 FQGTGA, per germline. V was clipped by 5 bases and J by 9 bases, with 17 bases between them. The CDR3 extends over 13 amino acids. CDR3 sequence reads: CASSRDSGWVQYF. CDR3 in DNA: TGTGCCAGCAGCCGGGACTCCGGTTGGGTGCAGTACTTC.

The chain recombines TRBV10-3 with TRBJ2-1, with TRBD2 identical over 12 bases. The J segment lost 7 bases and the V segment lost 2 bases, leaving 9 bases of the junction unmatched. Germline V gives CDR1 ENHRY, CDR2 SYGVKD. The CDR3 sequence is 17 residues long. This chain's CDR3 is CAISEVMTSGGGNEQFF. In DNA, the CDR3 is TGTGCCATCAGTGAGGTTATGACTAGCGGGGGAGGGAATGAGCAGTTCTTC.

In DNA, the CDR3 is TGTGCCAGCATCTCCCCTCGGGACAGCACAGATACGCAGTATTTT. Translating gives CASISPRDSTDTQYF. This sequence joins TRBV3-1 and TRBJ2-3, with D perhaps TRBD1 or TRBD2 (5 bases each). The CDR3 sequence is 15 residues long. CDR1 and CDR2 (germline): LGHDT, YNNKEL (reference sequence). The V and J ends lost 7 bases and 0 bases respectively, with 14 bases between them.

This chain connects TRBV10-3 to TRBJ2-7; no definite D call. V was trimmed by 4 bases and J by 2 bases, leaving 6 bases between them. Per germline, CDR1 ENHRY and CDR2 SYGVKD. The CDR3 totals 12 residues. The CDR3 is CAISGLTYEQYF. CDR3 nucleotide sequence: TGTGCCATCAGTGGCTTGACCTACGAGCAGTACTTC.